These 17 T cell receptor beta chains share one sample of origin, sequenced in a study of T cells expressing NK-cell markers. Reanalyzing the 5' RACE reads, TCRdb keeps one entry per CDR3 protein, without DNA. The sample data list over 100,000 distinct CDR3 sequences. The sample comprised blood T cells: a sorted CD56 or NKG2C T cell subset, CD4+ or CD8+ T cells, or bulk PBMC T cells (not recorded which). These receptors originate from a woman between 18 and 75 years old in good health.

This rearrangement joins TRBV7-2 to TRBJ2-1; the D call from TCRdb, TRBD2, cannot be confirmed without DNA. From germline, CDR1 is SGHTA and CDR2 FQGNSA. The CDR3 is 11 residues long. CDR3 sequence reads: CAALAYNEQFF. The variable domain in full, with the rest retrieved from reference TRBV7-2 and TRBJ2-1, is GAGVSQSPSNKVTEKGKDVELRCDPISGHTALYWYRQSLGQGLEFLIYFQGNSAPDKSGLPSDRFSAERTGGSVSTLTIQRTQQEDSAVYLCAALAYNEQFFGPGTRLTVL.

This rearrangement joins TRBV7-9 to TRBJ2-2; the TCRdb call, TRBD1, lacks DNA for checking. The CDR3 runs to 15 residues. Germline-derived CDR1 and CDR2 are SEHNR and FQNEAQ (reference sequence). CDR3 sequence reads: CASSLAGGAAGELFF. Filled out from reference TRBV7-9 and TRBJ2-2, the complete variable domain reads DTGVSQNPRHKITKRGQNVTFRCDPISEHNRLYWYRQTLGQGPEFLTYFQNEAQLEKSRLLSDRFSAERPKGSFSTLEIQRTEQGDSAMYLCASSLAGGAAGELFFGEGSRLTVL.

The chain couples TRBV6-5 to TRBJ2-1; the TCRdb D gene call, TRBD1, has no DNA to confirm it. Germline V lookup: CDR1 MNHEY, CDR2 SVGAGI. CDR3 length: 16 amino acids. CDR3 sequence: CASSYSPGSGGNEQFF.

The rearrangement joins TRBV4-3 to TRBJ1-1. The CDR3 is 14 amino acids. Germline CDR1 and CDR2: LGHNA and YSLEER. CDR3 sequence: CASSQDASYTEAFF.

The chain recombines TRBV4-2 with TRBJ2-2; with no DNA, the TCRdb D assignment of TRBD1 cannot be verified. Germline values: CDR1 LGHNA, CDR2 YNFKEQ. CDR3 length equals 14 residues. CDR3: CASSQGAGTMRLFF.

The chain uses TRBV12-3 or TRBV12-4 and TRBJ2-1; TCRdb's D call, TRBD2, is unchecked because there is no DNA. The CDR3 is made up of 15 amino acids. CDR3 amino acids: CASSYGAGGPNEQFF.

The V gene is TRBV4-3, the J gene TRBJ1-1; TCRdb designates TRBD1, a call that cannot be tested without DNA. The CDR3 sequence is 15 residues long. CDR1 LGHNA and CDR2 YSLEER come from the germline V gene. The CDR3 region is CASSQESQWDTEAFF.

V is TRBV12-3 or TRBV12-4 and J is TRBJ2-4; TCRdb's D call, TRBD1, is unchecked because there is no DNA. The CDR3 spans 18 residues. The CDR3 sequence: CASSPMVGDHLAKNIQYF.

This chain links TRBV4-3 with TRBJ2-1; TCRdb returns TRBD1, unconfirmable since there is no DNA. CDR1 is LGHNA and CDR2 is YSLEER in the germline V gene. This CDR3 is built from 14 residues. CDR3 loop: CASSHQTGNNEQFF.

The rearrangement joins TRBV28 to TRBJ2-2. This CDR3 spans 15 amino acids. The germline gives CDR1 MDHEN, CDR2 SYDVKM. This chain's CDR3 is CASSPLGQDLSELFF.

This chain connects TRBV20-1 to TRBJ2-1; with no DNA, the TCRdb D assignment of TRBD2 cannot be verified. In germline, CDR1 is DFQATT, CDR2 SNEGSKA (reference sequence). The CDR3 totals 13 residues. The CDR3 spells CSARPVGSNEQFF.

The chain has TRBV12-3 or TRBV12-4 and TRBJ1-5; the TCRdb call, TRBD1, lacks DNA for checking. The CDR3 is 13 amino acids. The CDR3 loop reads CASSKDRIQPQHF.

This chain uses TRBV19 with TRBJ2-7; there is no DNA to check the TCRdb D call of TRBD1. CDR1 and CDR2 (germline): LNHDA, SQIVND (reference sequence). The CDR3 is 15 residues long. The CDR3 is CASSPHQRQIYEQYF. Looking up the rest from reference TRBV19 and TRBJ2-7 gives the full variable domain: DGGITQSPKYLFRKEGQNVTLSCEQNLNHDAMYWYRQDPGQGLRLIYYSQIVNDFQKGDIAEGYSVSREKKESFPLTVTSAQKNPTAFYLCASSPHQRQIYEQYFGPGTRLTVT.

The CDR3 loop reads CASSEADKGPPNEKLFF. This chain uses TRBV2 with TRBJ1-4. CDR1 SNHLY and CDR2 FYNNEI come from the germline V gene. This CDR3 contains 17 residues.

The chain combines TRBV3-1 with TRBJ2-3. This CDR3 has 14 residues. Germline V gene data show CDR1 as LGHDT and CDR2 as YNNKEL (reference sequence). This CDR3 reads CASSQGVSTDTQYF.

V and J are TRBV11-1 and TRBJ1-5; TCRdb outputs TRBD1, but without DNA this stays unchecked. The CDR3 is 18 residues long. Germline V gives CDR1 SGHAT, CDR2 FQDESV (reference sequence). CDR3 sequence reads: CASSLEPARGIGNQPQHF.

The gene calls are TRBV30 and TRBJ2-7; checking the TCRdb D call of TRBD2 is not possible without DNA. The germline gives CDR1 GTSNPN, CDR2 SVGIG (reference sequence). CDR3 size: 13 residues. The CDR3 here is CAWSVGTSYEQYF.